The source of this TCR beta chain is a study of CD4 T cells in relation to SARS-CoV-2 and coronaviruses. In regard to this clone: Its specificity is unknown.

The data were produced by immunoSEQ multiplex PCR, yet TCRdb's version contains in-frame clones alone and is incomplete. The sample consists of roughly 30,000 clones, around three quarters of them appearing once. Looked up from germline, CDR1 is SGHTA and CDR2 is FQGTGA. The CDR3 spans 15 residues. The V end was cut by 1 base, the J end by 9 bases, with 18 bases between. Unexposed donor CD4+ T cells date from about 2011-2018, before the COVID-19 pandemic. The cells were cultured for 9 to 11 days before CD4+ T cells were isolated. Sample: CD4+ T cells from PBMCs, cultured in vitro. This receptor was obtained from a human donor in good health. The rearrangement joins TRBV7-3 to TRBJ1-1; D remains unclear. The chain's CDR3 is CASSLKSRAPTQAFF. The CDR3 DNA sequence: TGTGCCAGCAGCTTAAAATCGCGGGCACCGACTCAAGCTTTCTTT.